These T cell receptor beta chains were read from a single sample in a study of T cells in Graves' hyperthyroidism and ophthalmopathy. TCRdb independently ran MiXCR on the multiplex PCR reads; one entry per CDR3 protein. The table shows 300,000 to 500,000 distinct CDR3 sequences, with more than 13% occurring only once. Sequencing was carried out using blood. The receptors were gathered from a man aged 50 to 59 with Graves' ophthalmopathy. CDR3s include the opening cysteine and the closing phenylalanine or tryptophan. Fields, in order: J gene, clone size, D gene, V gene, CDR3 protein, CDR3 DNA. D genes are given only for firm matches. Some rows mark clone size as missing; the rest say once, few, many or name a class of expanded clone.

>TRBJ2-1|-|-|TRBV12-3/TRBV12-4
CASSTTSGRRYNEQFF
TGTGCCAGCAGCACGACATCAGGGAGGCGGTACAATGAGCAGTTCTTC
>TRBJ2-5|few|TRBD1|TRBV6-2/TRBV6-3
CAGRTGGQETQYF
TGTGCCGGGAGAACAGGGGGTCAGGAGACCCAGTACTTC
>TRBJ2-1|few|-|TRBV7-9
CASSPKGPLLNEQFF
TGTGCCAGCAGCCCAAAGGGACCACTACTCAATGAGCAGTTCTTC
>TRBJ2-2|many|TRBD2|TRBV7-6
CASSPTTRLAQKGGELFF
TGTGCCAGCAGCCCGACTACACGACTAGCGCAGAAAGGCGGGGAGCTGTTTTTT
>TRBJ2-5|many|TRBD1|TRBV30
CAWSAGTGETQYF
TGTGCCTGGAGTGCCGGGACAGGGGAAACCCAGTACTTC
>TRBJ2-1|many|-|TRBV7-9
CASSRDGLPDSNEQFF
TGTGCCAGCAGCCGCGATGGACTGCCCGATAGCAATGAGCAGTTCTTC
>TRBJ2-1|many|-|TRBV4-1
CASSQDELRYNEQFF
TGCGCCAGCAGCCAAGATGAGTTGCGGTACAATGAGCAGTTCTTC
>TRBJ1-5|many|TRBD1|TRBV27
CASSDRQGSQPQHF
TGTGCCAGCAGTGACCGACAGGGCTCCCAGCCCCAGCATTTT
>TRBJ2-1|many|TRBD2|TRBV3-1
CASSTSGEQFF
TGTGCCAGCAGTACTAGCGGTGAGCAGTTCTTC
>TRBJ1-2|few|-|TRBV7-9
CASSGTKPGYTF
TGTGCCAGCAGCGGGACAAAGCCCGGCTACACCTTC
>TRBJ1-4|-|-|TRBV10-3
CAISEGTTNEKLFF
TGTGCCATCAGTGAGGGGACAACTAATGAAAAACTGTTTTTT
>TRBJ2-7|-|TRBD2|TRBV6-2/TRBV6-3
CASSQIGTSGFHYEQYF
TGTGCCAGCAGTCAAATAGGGACTAGCGGGTTTCATTACGAGCAGTACTTC
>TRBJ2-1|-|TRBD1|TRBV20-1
CSVNPPRDRGNREQFF
TGCAGTGTAAATCCTCCCCGGGACAGGGGCAATCGGGAGCAGTTCTTC
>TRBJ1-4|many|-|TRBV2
CASIYAGNEKLFF
TGTGCCAGCATATATGCTGGTAATGAAAAACTGTTTTTT
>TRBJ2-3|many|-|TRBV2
CASSGRDRRTDTQYF
TGTGCCAGCAGTGGGCGGGACCGCCGCACAGATACGCAGTATTTT
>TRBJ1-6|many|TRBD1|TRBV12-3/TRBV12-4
CASSWTGTNSPLHF
TGTGCCAGCAGTTGGACAGGGACCAATTCACCCCTCCACTTT
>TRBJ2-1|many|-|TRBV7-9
CASSFGLTGSYNEQFF
TGTGCCAGCAGCTTCGGACTGACCGGCTCCTACAATGAGCAGTTCTTC
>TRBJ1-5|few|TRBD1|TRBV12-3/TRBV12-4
CASSRDRAAQPQHF
TGTGCCAGCAGTAGAGACAGGGCGGCTCAGCCCCAGCATTTT
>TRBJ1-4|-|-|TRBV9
CASSAAAEYEKLFF
TGTGCCAGCAGCGCAGCCGCGGAGTATGAAAAACTGTTTTTT
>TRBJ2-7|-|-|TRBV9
CASSDRELGVYEQYF
TGTGCCAGCAGCGACAGGGAGTTGGGAGTCTACGAGCAGTACTTC
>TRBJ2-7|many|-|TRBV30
CAWDTPGRLTYEQYF
TGTGCCTGGGACACTCCGGGACGGCTGACCTACGAGCAGTACTTC
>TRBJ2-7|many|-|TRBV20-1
CSVQGGDLPLGEQYF
TGCAGTGTTCAAGGCGGGGATCTCCCCTTGGGTGAGCAGTACTTC
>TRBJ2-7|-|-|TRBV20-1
CSAEEAGSTAYEQYF
TGCAGTGCTGAAGAGGCCGGGTCTACGGCCTACGAGCAGTACTTC
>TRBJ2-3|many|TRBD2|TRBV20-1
CSARDLTSGLPDTQYF
TGCAGTGCTAGAGATCTGACTAGCGGCCTTCCAGATACGCAGTATTTT
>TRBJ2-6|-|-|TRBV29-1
CRRRGDDSGANVLTF
TGCAGACGGAGAGGGGACGACTCTGGGGCCAACGTCCTGACTTTC
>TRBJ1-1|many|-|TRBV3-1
CASSQGDVGTEAFF
TGTGCCAGCAGCCAGGGGGACGTCGGCACTGAAGCTTTCTTT
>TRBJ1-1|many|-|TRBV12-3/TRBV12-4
CASSLPSLATEAFF
TGTGCCAGCAGTTTGCCCTCCTTGGCCACTGAAGCTTTCTTT
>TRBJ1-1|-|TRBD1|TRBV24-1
CATSDPLDRAAFF
TGTGCCACCAGTGATCCCTTGGACAGGGCTGCTTTCTTT
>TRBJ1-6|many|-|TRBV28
CASSLSGARDSPLHF
TGTGCCAGCAGTTTATCCGGGGCCCGCGATTCACCCCTCCACTTT
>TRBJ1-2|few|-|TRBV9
CASSVDPPGATYGYTF
TGTGCCAGCAGCGTAGACCCCCCGGGGGCTACCTATGGCTACACCTTC
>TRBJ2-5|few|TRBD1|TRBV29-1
CSYSRGGARQETQYF
TGCAGCTATTCCCGAGGGGGCGCGAGGCAAGAGACCCAGTACTTC
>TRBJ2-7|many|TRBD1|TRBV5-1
CASSTTTGGNEQYF
TGCGCCAGCAGCACGACGACAGGGGGGAACGAGCAGTACTTC
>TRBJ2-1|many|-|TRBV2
CASSEAMGNNEQFF
TGTGCCAGCAGTGAAGCCATGGGAAACAATGAGCAGTTCTTC
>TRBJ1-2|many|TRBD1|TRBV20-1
CSARVRDRGPNYGYTF
TGCAGTGCTAGAGTCCGGGACAGGGGGCCTAACTATGGCTACACCTTC
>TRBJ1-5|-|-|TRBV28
CASTGSFGQPQHF
TGTGCCAGCACAGGGAGCTTTGGTCAGCCCCAGCATTTT
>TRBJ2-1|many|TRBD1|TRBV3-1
CASSQLGGTGGTNEQFF
TGTGCCAGCAGCCAACTTGGTGGGACAGGGGGAACCAATGAGCAGTTCTTC